Listed below are T cell receptor beta chains from one sample, sequenced in a study of T cell responses to AZD1222 COVID-19 vaccine. Here immunoSEQ multiplex PCR was the method, and the copy in TCRdb shows in-frame clones only, minus some. The sample lists about 110,000 clones; 70% to 90% were seen once. The input for sequencing was peripheral blood, taken 28 days after the second AZD1222 dose. The origin of the receptors is an adult who received the AZD1222 COVID-19 vaccine. Both conserved end residues are part of each CDR3. D genes are given only for firm matches. Size is omitted from some rows. Given values are once, few, many or a class for expanded clones.

V	J	size	D	length	DNA	CDR3
TRBV5-5	TRBJ2-1	NA	TRBD2	17	TGTGCCAGCAGCTCCCTGCTAGCGGGAGGGCAATCGAATGAGCAGTTCTTC	CASSSLLAGGQSNEQFF
TRBV14	TRBJ2-5	NA	TRBD2	16	TGTGCCAGCAGCCAAGGCCTAGCGGGAGGCCAAGAGACCCAGTACTTC	CASSQGLAGGQETQYF
TRBV21-1	TRBJ1-1	once	NA	21	TGTGCCAGCCAGGTGGGGGGGACCGACCTAAACAGCACGGTATTCTTGCCTGAAGCTTTCTTT	CASQVGGTDLNSTVFLPEAFF
TRBV7-9	TRBJ1-2	once	NA	15	TGTGCCAGCAGCCCTACAGGGTTTTCTAACTATGGCTACACCTTC	CASSPTGFSNYGYTF
TRBV3-1/TRBV3-2	TRBJ2-7	NA	TRBD1	14	TGTGCCAGCAGCAAGCGACAGGGGTGGTACGAGCAGTACTTC	CASSKRQGWYEQYF
TRBV4-2	TRBJ1-1	NA	NA	13	TGTGCCAGCAGCCAAATAGGGGACACTGAAGCTTTCTTT	CASSQIGDTEAFF
TRBV27	TRBJ2-7	NA	NA	15	TGTGCCAGCAGTCGATACAGCTCGGGCTCCTACGAGCAGTACTTC	CASSRYSSGSYEQYF
TRBV9	TRBJ2-2	NA	TRBD1	16	TGTGCCAGCAGCGTAGATCCGGGACAGGGGGCCGGGGAGCTGTTTTTT	CASSVDPGQGAGELFF
TRBV6-5	TRBJ2-2	NA	NA	14	TGTGCCAGCAGTTACTCGCGTTCCACCGGGGAGCTGTTTTTT	CASSYSRSTGELFF
TRBV6-5	TRBJ2-7	NA	TRBD2	16	TGTGCCAGCAGTTACTCGGGACTAGCGGGAGTAAACGAGCAGTACTTC	CASSYSGLAGVNEQYF
TRBV28	TRBJ2-7	NA	TRBD2	20	TGTGCCAGCAGTTTACGATTTGCGGGACTAGCGGACCCTGATCCCTACGAGCAGTACTTC	CASSLRFAGLADPDPYEQYF
TRBV7-8	TRBJ1-6	NA	TRBD1	15	TGTGCCAGCAGCTTGGGACAGGGGAATAATTCACCCCTCCACTTT	CASSLGQGNNSPLHF
TRBV6-5	TRBJ2-7	once	NA	13	TGTGCCAGTAGGGGTAGGGGCTCCTACGAGCAGTACTTC	CASRGRGSYEQYF
TRBV7-2	TRBJ2-7	few	TRBD2	16	TGTGCCAGCAGCGTCAGGGCTAGCGGAACCCTCTACGAGCAGTACTTC	CASSVRASGTLYEQYF
TRBV28	TRBJ1-5	NA	NA	17	TGTGCCAGCAGTTTACAACTCGGACAGTTTAGCAATCAGCCCCAGCATTTT	CASSLQLGQFSNQPQHF
TRBV18	TRBJ2-7	NA	NA	13	TGTGCCAGCTCACGGCAGGGGAACTACGAGCAGTACTTC	CASSRQGNYEQYF
TRBV5-1	TRBJ2-5	few	NA	14	TGCGCCAGCAGCTTGGGGGGATCCCAAGAGACCCAGTACTTC	CASSLGGSQETQYF
TRBV6-1	TRBJ1-1	NA	NA	13	TGTGCCAGCAGTGAGGGCAGGGGAGGTGAAGCTTTCTTT	CASSEGRGGEAFF
TRBV11-2	TRBJ1-1	once	NA	13	TGTGCCAGCAGCTTTCTCGGGGGCTTTGAAGCTTTCTTT	CASSFLGGFEAFF
TRBV7-9	TRBJ2-6	NA	NA	16	TGTGCCAGCAGCTTATTGCAGGGCTCTGGGGCCAACGTCCTGACTTTC	CASSLLQGSGANVLTF
TRBV20-1	TRBJ1-1	NA	NA	15	TGCAGTGCTAGTCTCCCGGGCAGGGGGAACACTGAAGCTTTCTTT	CSASLPGRGNTEAFF
TRBV7-9	TRBJ1-2	NA	NA	13	TGTGCCAGCAGCTCGGGTGCAGGGCATGGCTACACCTTC	CASSSGAGHGYTF
TRBV5-5	TRBJ2-1	NA	TRBD1	14	TGTGCCAGCAGCAAAGACAGGGATTACAATGAGCAGTTCTTC	CASSKDRDYNEQFF
TRBV27	TRBJ1-2	NA	NA	14	TGTGCCAGCAGTTTAACGTGGGCCAACAACGGCTACACCTTC	CASSLTWANNGYTF
TRBV30	TRBJ2-7	NA	TRBD2	13	TGTGCCTGGAGTACTTGGGAGGGCTACGAGCAGTACTTC	CAWSTWEGYEQYF
TRBV4-3	TRBJ1-5	NA	TRBD1	14	TGCGCCAGCAGCCGTAACAGGGGAGGACAGCCCCAGCATTTT	CASSRNRGGQPQHF
TRBV28	TRBJ1-3	NA	TRBD1	16	TGTGCCAGCAGTATACCACCGGGACAGCGCGGAAACACCATATATTTT	CASSIPPGQRGNTIYF
TRBV15	TRBJ1-4	NA	TRBD1	14	TGTGCCACCAGTATCGGACAGGGGAGAGAAAAACTGTTTTTT	CATSIGQGREKLFF
TRBV7-3	TRBJ2-5	NA	NA	15	TGTGCCAGCAGCTTACGCGGGACAGTCCAAGAGACCCAGTACTTC	CASSLRGTVQETQYF
TRBV11-2	TRBJ2-7	NA	NA	16	TGTGCCAGCAGCTCATCCGGGGCAGGGGAGCGTTACGAGCAGTACTTC	CASSSSGAGERYEQYF
TRBV12-3/TRBV12-4	TRBJ1-2	NA	NA	13	TGTGCCAGCAGTCTGGGAACCGACTATGGCTACACCTTC	CASSLGTDYGYTF
TRBV6-5	TRBJ1-2	NA	NA	14	TGTGCCAGCAGTTACGGAGGATCTAACTATGGCTACACCTTC	CASSYGGSNYGYTF
TRBV27	TRBJ1-5	NA	NA	16	TGTGCCAGCAAAAAACTAACGGAGTATAGCAATCAGCCCCAGCATTTT	CASKKLTEYSNQPQHF
TRBV6-6	TRBJ2-2	once	NA	14	TGTGCCAGCAGTTACTCGCCGGATACCGGGGAGCTGTTTTTT	CASSYSPDTGELFF
TRBV30	TRBJ1-2	NA	NA	13	TGTGCCTGGAGCCAAACAGGGATAGGTGGCTACACCTTC	CAWSQTGIGGYTF
TRBV4-2	TRBJ2-1	NA	TRBD1	16	TGTGCCAGCAGCCAAGGCTGGACAGGGTCATACAATGAGCAGTTCTTC	CASSQGWTGSYNEQFF
TRBV5-1	TRBJ1-6	once	NA	16	TGCGCCAGCAGCTTAACAGGGCGGCTGGGTGGTTCACCCCTCCACTTT	CASSLTGRLGGSPLHF
TRBV30	TRBJ1-1	NA	NA	12	TGTGCCTGGGAGGACATGAACACTGAAGCTTTCTTT	CAWEDMNTEAFF
TRBV19	TRBJ1-5	NA	NA	16	TGTGCCAGTAGTAGGACGGGCGATTTTAGCAATCAGCCCCAGCATTTT	CASSRTGDFSNQPQHF
TRBV3-1/TRBV3-2	TRBJ1-1	NA	TRBD1	16	TGTGCCAGCAGCCAAACGTCGGGACAGACGAACACTGAAGCTTTCTTT	CASSQTSGQTNTEAFF
TRBV6-2/TRBV6-3	TRBJ1-2	NA	NA	18	TGTGCCAGCAGTTTCCATCCGGGACAAAAAATGGGGTTGAATGGCTACACCTTC	CASSFHPGQKMGLNGYTF
TRBV18	TRBJ2-7	NA	TRBD2	17	TGTGCCAGCTCACCGGAGGGGACTAGCGGGAGACAGAACGAGCAGTACTTC	CASSPEGTSGRQNEQYF
TRBV4-1	TRBJ2-7	NA	NA	15	TGCGCCAGCAGCCAAGGCCGCCAGGGGCGCGGAGGGCAGTACTTC	CASSQGRQGRGGQYF
TRBV3-1/TRBV3-2	TRBJ1-2	NA	TRBD1	15	TGTGCCAGCAGCCATACCGACAGGGTGAACTATGGCTACACCTTC	CASSHTDRVNYGYTF
TRBV2	TRBJ2-3	once	TRBD2	15	TGTGCCAGCATTCGGACTAGCGGCAGCACAGATACGCAGTATTTT	CASIRTSGSTDTQYF
TRBV2	TRBJ1-1	NA	NA	14	TGTGCCAGCAGTGAACAGGGTGGGTCCACTGAAGCTTTCTTT	CASSEQGGSTEAFF
TRBV12-3/TRBV12-4	TRBJ1-1	NA	NA	12	TGTGCCAGCAAAAGACAGAACACTGAAGCTTTCTTT	CASKRQNTEAFF
TRBV28	TRBJ2-1	NA	TRBD1	15	TGTGCCAGCAGTTTAAGCCAGGGGGCAAACAATGAGCAGTTCTTC	CASSLSQGANNEQFF
TRBV24-1	TRBJ1-5	NA	NA	15	TGTGCCACCAGTGACGGTGGTTATAGCAATCAGCCCCAGCATTTT	CATSDGGYSNQPQHF
TRBV7-9	TRBJ1-4	NA	TRBD1	15	TGTGCCAGCAGCTTAGGGGGACAGGGGAATGAAAAACTGTTTTTT	CASSLGGQGNEKLFF
TRBV5-1	TRBJ2-1	NA	TRBD2	15	TGCGCCAGCAGCCCTAGCGGGAGGTCGTACAATGAGCAGTTCTTC	CASSPSGRSYNEQFF